This T cell receptor beta chain emerged from a study of human T cells and chemical hapten exposure. Study in general: Throughout a study of approximately 25 weeks, patients underwent weekly scalp administration of diphenylcyclopropenone doses. Cases of alopecia areata, totalis or universalis occurred in a predominantly female patient group.

Time point: patch test 1, 2 weeks after DPC sensitization. Documented treatment: therapeutic diphenylcyclopropenone sensitization with weekly scalp DPC. This clonotype was detected only a few times. Its antigen is not known. This CDR3 spans 16 amino acids. V shed 1 base, J shed 2 bases, and the junction held 9 bases outside the gene matches. CDR1 and CDR2 from the germline V gene are DFQATT and SNEGSKA (reference sequence). Study-level points and caveats: While controls formed fewer of them, expanded TCRs formed significantly more large CDR3 similarity clusters.

Authors' methods: Samples had a median of 95,638 TCRs, ranging 23,224 to 690,600. TCRdb processed the RACE reads anew with MiXCR; each CDR3 protein has one entry. Here the V and J calls rest on TCRdb's processing, not on the authors' analysis. This table holds 300,000 to 400,000 distinct CDR3 sequences, around 7% found once. The sequence derives from a woman aged 18-29 years with alopecia areata. Some clones in this sample may be carry-over from other donors' samples. The chain links TRBV20-1 to TRBJ2-7; 9 nucleotides align to TRBD2. The starting material was whole blood, obtained in connection with sensitization to the hapten diphenylcyclopropenone (DPC). The CDR3 sequence is CSARGGVLAGTYEQYF. The CDR3 DNA follows: TGCAGTGCTAGAGGCGGTGTCCTAGCGGGAACCTACGAGCAGTACTTC.